Shown below are 28 T cell receptor beta chains from a single sample sequenced in a study of blood T cell repertoires in COVID-19. The assay was immunoSEQ multiplex PCR, and TCRdb's table has in-frame clones only and misses some. The data contain over 85,000 clones, about 85% of them seen just once; the ten biggest clones take up 3%. The sample comprised peripheral blood. Every receptor here comes from a woman of 80 years or more with COVID-19, enrolled during active disease.

This sequence joins TRBV5-1 and TRBJ2-6, with TRBD1 as a possible D gene (6 bases). CDR3 length equals 16 residues. Germline CDR1 is SGHRS and CDR2 is YFSETQ. Trimming took off 2 bases at V and 2 bases at J, with 11 bases between the two ends. The CDR3: CASSFPDSAGANVLTF. The CDR3 region has the DNA TGCGCCAGCAGCTTTCCGGACAGCGCTGGGGCCAACGTCCTGACTTTC.

The chain has TRBV10-1 and TRBJ2-7; D uncertain. CDR3 length: 15 amino acids. Between the trimmed V and J ends, which lost 5 bases and 4 bases, there was a span of 18 bases. Germline lookup yields CDR1 WNHNN and CDR2 SYGVQD (reference sequence). CDR3 residues: CASSRGLPEGYEQYF. The CDR3, as DNA: TGCGCCAGCAGTCGTGGGCTCCCAGAAGGATACGAGCAGTACTTC.

The chain carries TRBV7-7 and TRBJ2-2; a possible D gene is TRBD1 (6 bases). This CDR3 has 15 amino acids. Trimming removed 5 bases at V and 6 bases at J, with 16 bases between. Per germline, CDR1 SSHAT and CDR2 FNYEAQ (reference sequence). The CDR3 here is CASSPPRGMAGELFF. The CDR3 DNA is TGTGCCAGCAGCCCACCCAGGGGAATGGCCGGGGAGCTGTTTTTT.

The chain links TRBV5-1 to TRBJ1-2; D is uncertain. CDR1 and CDR2 (germline): SGHRS, YFSETQ. V lost 0 bases, J lost 8 bases, and 11 bases lay in between. CDR3 length: 13 residues. CDR3 sequence: CASSLVPQEGYTF. The CDR3 nucleotides read TGCGCCAGCAGCTTGGTACCCCAGGAAGGCTACACCTTC.

The rearrangement links TRBV5-5 to TRBJ1-2, with no clear D. Looked up from germline, CDR1 is SGHKS and CDR2 is YYEKEE (reference sequence). CDR3 length: 14 residues. V lost 0 bases and J 1 base, leaving 7 bases between the germline ends. The CDR3 bases are TGTGCCAGCAGCTTGGAAAATCGTAACTATGGCTACACCTTC. It yields the protein CASSLENRNYGYTF.

The chain uses TRBV5-1 and TRBJ2-3; 13 bases match TRBD2. The V and J ends lost 0 bases and 4 bases, in that order; junction bases with no gene match: 2. The CDR3 extends over 16 amino acids. Germline V gene sequence: CDR1 SGHRS, CDR2 YFSETQ. CDR3 amino acids: CASSLGLAGGSDTQYF. CDR3 DNA: TGCGCCAGCAGCTTGGGACTAGCGGGAGGCTCAGATACGCAGTATTTT.

The chain is built from TRBV30 and TRBJ2-6, with D unclear. There are 14 residues in the CDR3. V was pared by 0 bases and J by 0 bases, with 3 bases between. Germline assignment: CDR1 GTSNPN and CDR2 SVGIG (reference sequence). The CDR3 region is CAWSVASGANVLTF. CDR3 nucleotide sequence: TGTGCCTGGAGTGTAGCCTCTGGGGCCAACGTCCTGACTTTC.

The chain recombines TRBV19 with TRBJ2-7; D possibly corresponds to TRBD2 (6 bases). CDR1 and CDR2 (germline): LNHDA, SQIVND (reference sequence). CDR3 length: 13 residues. The V gene lost 5 bases and the J gene lost 6 bases, with 14 bases spanning the gap. The CDR3 DNA reads as TGTGCCAGTAGTCCCCGTTCTAGCGCCGAGCAGTACTTC. Translated, it gives CASSPRSSAEQYF.

The genes are TRBV3-1 (or the pseudogene TRBV3-2) and TRBJ2-3; 8 nucleotides agree with TRBD1. CDR1 is LGHDT, CDR2 YNNKEL, per germline (reference sequence). J gave up 1 base and V 1 base, and 10 bases lay outside the gene matches. CDR3 size: 18 residues. For the CDR3, the DNA is TGTGCCAGCAGCCAAGTTCACGGGACAGGTAAAGGCACAGATACGCAGTATTTT. This encodes CASSQVHGTGKGTDTQYF.

The chain uses TRBV11-2 and TRBJ2-2, with D tentatively TRBD1 (6 bases). There are 15 residues in the CDR3. Germline CDR1 reads SGHAT; CDR2 reads FQNNGV. Trimming stripped 6 bases from V and 7 bases from J, with 18 bases between. Written as DNA, the CDR3 is TGTGCCAGCAGACCCATCTGGGGGCCTGGCGGGGAGCTGTTTTTT. It translates to CASRPIWGPGGELFF.

There are a few counts of this clone. V gene TRBV4-3 combines with J gene TRBJ2-7; TRBD1 aligns across 7 bases. V lost 1 base to trimming and J lost 3 bases; unmatched junction nucleotides: 3. CDR1 and CDR2 (germline): LGHNA, YSLEER. CDR3 size: 14 residues. As DNA, the CDR3 is TGCGCCAGCAGCCAAGTATCAGGGGGCTACGAGCAGTACTTC. Translated: CASSQVSGGYEQYF.

In regard to this clone: One junction end does not reproduce the germline sequence, and a read error may be involved. The chain couples TRBV6-2 or TRBV6-3 to TRBJ1-1; a possible D gene is TRBD1 (5 bases). CDR1 is MNHEY and CDR2 is SVGEGT in the germline V gene. The CDR3 runs to 13 residues. CDR3 in DNA: TGTGCCAGCAGCTACTACCCGGGGGCTGAAGCTTTCTTT. As protein: CASSYYPGAEAFF.

This clone was picked up one time. The chain employs TRBV7-3 and TRBJ2-7; 8 bases map to TRBD2. This CDR3 region has 14 residues. Germline V gives CDR1 SGHTA, CDR2 FQGTGA. J was trimmed by 3 bases and V by 4 bases; bases with no gene match: 5. The CDR3 bases are TGTGCCAGCAGCTACTTCGGGAGGGGCTACGAGCAGTACTTC. Encoded protein: CASSYFGRGYEQYF.

The V call is TRBV4-2, the J call TRBJ2-5; maybe TRBD2 (5 bases). This CDR3 region has 13 residues. Germline-derived CDR1 and CDR2 are LGHNA and YNFKEQ. V was shortened by 1 base and J by 6 bases, with 9 bases between the two germline ends. CDR3 coding DNA: TGTGCCAGCAGCCAAGGGGAGATTCAGACCCAGTACTTC. Encoded protein: CASSQGEIQTQYF.

The V and J genes are TRBV27 and TRBJ2-7, with D maybe TRBD2 (6 bases). CDR3 length: 13 residues. Germline-derived CDR1 and CDR2 are MNHEY and SMNVEV (reference sequence). Trimming took off 3 bases at V and 2 bases at J, with 8 bases between the two ends. The CDR3 DNA follows: TGTGCCAGCAGTTTTACGGGAGCCTACGAGCAGTACTTC. Residues: CASSFTGAYEQYF.

The chain uses TRBV7-3 and TRBJ1-2, with TRBD1 matching over 11 bases. Germline CDR1 reads SGHTA; CDR2 reads FQGTGA. This CDR3 comprises 14 residues. V shed 5 bases, J shed 7 bases, and the junction held 6 bases outside the gene matches. The CDR3 DNA sequence: TGTGCCAGCAGCGCGGACAGGGGGCTTGGTGGCTACACCTTC. Its translation is CASSADRGLGGYTF.

The rearrangement joins TRBV2 to TRBJ2-2, with unresolved D. Per the germline V gene, CDR1 is SNHLY and CDR2 is FYNNEI. The CDR3 consists of 16 residues. Deletions cut 7 bases from V and 1 base from J, with 16 bases between. The CDR3 DNA sequence: TGTGCCAGCACTCTCCTGGTAGTTGGGAACACCGGGGAGCTGTTTTTT. Translation gives CASTLLVVGNTGELFF.

The chain recombines TRBV28 with TRBJ2-1; D is undetermined. Between the trimmed V and J ends, which lost 3 bases and 3 bases, there was a span of 9 bases. The CDR3 totals 14 residues. The germline gives CDR1 MDHEN, CDR2 SYDVKM. In DNA, the CDR3 is TGTGCCAGCAGTTTCGTTGTCTTCTACAATGAGCAGTTCTTC. Its protein product is CASSFVVFYNEQFF.

The CDR3 coding sequence is TGTGCCAGCAGCCAAGTCTTATCTACTAGCGGGGCCCCGAGCTCCTACGAGCAGTACTTC. This gives the protein CASSQVLSTSGAPSSYEQYF. The gene calls are TRBV4-2 and TRBJ2-7, with 10 bases matching TRBD2. This CDR3 comprises 20 residues. Germline V gives CDR1 LGHNA, CDR2 YNFKEQ. Trimming at V came to 1 base and at J to 0 bases, leaving 15 bases not matched to a gene.

The chain uses TRBV30 and TRBJ2-3; 10 nucleotides agree with TRBD2. Trimming took 0 bases from V and 2 from J; bases not matched to a gene: 5. The CDR3 has 16 residues. Germline V gene sequence: CDR1 GTSNPN, CDR2 SVGIG (reference sequence). CDR3 nucleotide sequence: TGTGCCTGGAGTGTAGGGACTAGCGCTTACACAGATACGCAGTATTTT. Amino acids: CAWSVGTSAYTDTQYF.

The J gene is TRBJ2-3, the V gene TRBV5-1, with D possibly being TRBD2 (6 bases). Germline CDR1 is SGHRS and CDR2 is YFSETQ. The V and J ends lost 4 bases and 0 bases respectively, with 15 bases between them. This CDR3 spans 16 amino acids. The CDR3, as DNA: TGCGCCAGCAGCCCCGGACTACAAGGAAGCACAGATACGCAGTATTTT. Translated, it gives CASSPGLQGSTDTQYF. Combining the CDR3 with reference TRBV5-1 and TRBJ2-3 gives the whole variable domain KAGVTQTPRYLIKTRGQQVTLSCSPISGHRSVSWYQQTPGQGLQFLFEYFSETQRNKGNFPGRFSGRQFSNSRSEMNVSTLELGDSALYLCASSPGLQGSTDTQYFGPGTRLTVL.

The chain couples TRBV18 to TRBJ2-6; TRBD2 might be the D (6 bases). This CDR3 is 19 amino acids long. Per the germline V gene, CDR1 is KGHSH and CDR2 is LQKENI. V lost 6 bases and J 0 bases, leaving 21 bases between the germline ends. This CDR3 is CASSTTVRDLISGANVLTF. CDR3 DNA: TGTGCCAGCTCCACCACTGTACGGGACTTAATCTCTGGGGCCAACGTCCTGACTTTC.

The chain joins TRBV7-9 to TRBJ2-6, with D tentatively TRBD1 (6 bases). Germline V gene lookup returns CDR1 SEHNR and CDR2 FQNEAQ (reference sequence). V dropped 5 bases and J dropped 0 bases, with 8 bases sitting between them. The CDR3 is made up of 15 amino acids. The CDR3 DNA reads TGTGCCAGCAGCCACAGGGTCTCTGGGGCCAACGTCCTGACTTTC. Protein sequence: CASSHRVSGANVLTF.

This clone appeared a single time. This rearrangement joins TRBV27 to TRBJ1-2; 8 bases are shared with TRBD1. Trimming took 8 bases from V and 7 from J; bases not matched to a gene: 9. Germline CDR1 MNHEY, CDR2 SMNVEV (reference sequence). The CDR3 length is 13 residues. The CDR3 nucleotides are TGTGCCAGCGGGAATACAGGGGGTAGTGGCTACACCTTC. The encoded protein is CASGNTGGSGYTF.

This clone has only a few counts. This sequence joins TRBV5-5 and TRBJ1-6; no firm D call. V was trimmed by 0 bases and J by 8 bases, leaving 9 bases between them. Germline CDR1 SGHKS, CDR2 YYEKEE (reference sequence). There are 14 residues in the CDR3. Here the CDR3 DNA reads TGTGCCAGCAGCTTGGATGGCCGGGATTCACCCCTCCACTTT. Translated, it gives CASSLDGRDSPLHF. Complete variable domain (other parts from reference TRBV5-5 and TRBJ1-6): DAGVTQSPTHLIKTRGQQVTLRCSPISGHKSVSWYQQVLGQGPQFIFQYYEKEERGRGNFPDRFSARQFPNYSSELNVNALLLGDSALYLCASSLDGRDSPLHFGNGTRLTVT.

Details on this clone: Germline and junction disagree at one end, which may indicate a read error. The V and J genes are TRBV7-7 and TRBJ2-5; 11 bases align to TRBD2. Germline values: CDR1 SSHAT, CDR2 FNYEAQ (reference sequence). The CDR3 totals 13 residues. The DNA for the CDR3 is TGTGCTAGCACACTAGCGGGGGAAGAGACCCAGTACTTC. Translating it yields CASTLAGEETQYF.

The chain carries TRBV10-3 and TRBJ2-3; 12 positions agree with TRBD1. Germline CDR1 is ENHRY and CDR2 is SYGVKD. There are 15 residues in the CDR3. V trimming: 5 bases; J trimming: 4 bases; junction bases outside the gene matches: 4. Here the CDR3 reads CAISLGQGAADTQYF. The CDR3 DNA reads as TGTGCCATCAGTCTGGGACAGGGGGCGGCAGATACGCAGTATTTT.

The V call is TRBV28, the J call TRBJ1-5, with D possibly matching TRBD1 (6 bases). Deletions cut 8 bases from V and 5 bases from J, with 13 bases between. Germline CDR1 is MDHEN and CDR2 is SYDVKM. CDR3 length: 13 residues. The CDR3 DNA is TGTGCCAGCGACTGGACAGCGGATCAGCCCCAGCATTTT. The encoded protein is CASDWTADQPQHF.